The entry that follows covers one T cell receptor (beta chain) sequence. The data originate from a study of blood T cell repertoires in COVID-19. Measured with immunoSEQ multiplex PCR; TCRdb has only the in-frame clones, and not every one. The sample lists around 250,000 clones, approximately 86% seen once, with about 8.6% in the top ten. This CDR3 contains 15 residues. CDR1 and CDR2 (germline): LGHDT, YNNKEL (reference sequence). V dropped 5 bases and J dropped 5; count of bases not matched to a gene: 6. This clonotype originated in a middle-aged man with active or convalescent COVID-19. The source material was peripheral blood. This chain joins TRBV3-1 (or the pseudogene TRBV3-2) and TRBJ2-7, with TRBD2 matching 13 bases. This CDR3 is CASSKTSGRPDEQYF. In DNA, the CDR3 is TGTGCCAGCAGCAAGACTAGCGGGAGGCCGGACGAGCAGTACTTC.